This TCR beta chain was recovered during a study of T-cell memory formation after mild COVID-19. V was pared by 2 bases and J by 1 base, with 8 bases between. The CDR3 runs to 14 residues. Germline CDR1 reads LNHDA; CDR2 reads SQIVND (reference sequence). MiXCR, applied by TCRdb to the 5' RACE reads, yields one record per CDR3 protein. Among 75,000 to 95,000 distinct CDR3 sequences, around 13% were seen once, and the ten largest hold approximately 26%. This chain links TRBV19 with TRBJ1-1; D is unresolved. The receptor comes from an adult woman who had mild COVID-19 (a few samples of this study predate the infection). Cell type and time point are not known. Sequenced sample: PBMCs or a T cell subset sorted from them (not recorded which). The CDR3 DNA is TGTGCCAGTAGTATACTCGCCACGAACACTGAAGCTTTCTTT. As protein: CASSILATNTEAFF.